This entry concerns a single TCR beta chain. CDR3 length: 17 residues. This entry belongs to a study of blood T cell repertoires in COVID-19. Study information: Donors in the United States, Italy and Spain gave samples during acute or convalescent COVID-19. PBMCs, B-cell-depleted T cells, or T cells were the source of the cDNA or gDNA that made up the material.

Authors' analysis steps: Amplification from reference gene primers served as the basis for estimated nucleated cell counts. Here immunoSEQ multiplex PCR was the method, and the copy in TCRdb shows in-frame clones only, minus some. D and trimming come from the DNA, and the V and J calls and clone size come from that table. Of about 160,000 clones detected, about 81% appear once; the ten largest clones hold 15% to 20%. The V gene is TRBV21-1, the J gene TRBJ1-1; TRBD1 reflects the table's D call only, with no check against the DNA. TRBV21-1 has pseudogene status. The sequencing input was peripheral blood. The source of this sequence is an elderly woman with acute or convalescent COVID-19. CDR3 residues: CASSKPIGQGARTEAFF. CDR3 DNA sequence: TGTGCCAGCAGCAAACCTATAGGACAGGGGGCGCGCACTGAAGCTTTCTTT.